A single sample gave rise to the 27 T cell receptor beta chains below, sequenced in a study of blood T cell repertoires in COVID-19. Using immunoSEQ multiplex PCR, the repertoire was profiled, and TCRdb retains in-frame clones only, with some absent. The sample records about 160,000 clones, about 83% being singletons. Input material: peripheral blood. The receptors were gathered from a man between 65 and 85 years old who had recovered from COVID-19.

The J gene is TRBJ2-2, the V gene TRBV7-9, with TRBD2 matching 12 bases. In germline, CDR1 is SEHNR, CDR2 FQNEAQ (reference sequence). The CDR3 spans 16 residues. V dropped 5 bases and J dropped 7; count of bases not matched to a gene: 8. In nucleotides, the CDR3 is TGTGCCAGCAGCCGCCGACTAGCGGGAGAGGGCGGGGAGCTGTTTTTT. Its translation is CASSRRLAGEGGELFF.

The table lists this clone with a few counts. The CDR3 sequence: CASSRTSGSFNEQFF. In DNA form, the CDR3 reads TGCGCCAGCAGCAGGACTAGCGGGAGTTTTAATGAGCAGTTCTTC. The chain joins TRBV5-1 to TRBJ2-1; 13 bases match TRBD2. This CDR3 has 15 amino acids. Germline V CDR1 and CDR2: SGHRS, YFSETQ. The junction had 5 bases not matched to a gene; V was cut back by 4 bases and J by 7 bases.

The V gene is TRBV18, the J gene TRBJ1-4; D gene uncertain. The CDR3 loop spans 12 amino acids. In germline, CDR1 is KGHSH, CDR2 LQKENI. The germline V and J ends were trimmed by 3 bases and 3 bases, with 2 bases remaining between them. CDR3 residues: CASSPSNEKLFF. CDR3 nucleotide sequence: TGTGCCAGCTCACCCTCTAATGAAAAACTGTTTTTT. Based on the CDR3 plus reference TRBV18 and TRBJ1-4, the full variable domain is NAGVMQNPRHLVRRRGQEARLRCSPMKGHSHVYWYRQLPEEGLKFMVYLQKENIIDESGMPKERFSAEFPKEGPSILRIQQVVRGDSAAYFCASSPSNEKLFFGSGTQLSVL.

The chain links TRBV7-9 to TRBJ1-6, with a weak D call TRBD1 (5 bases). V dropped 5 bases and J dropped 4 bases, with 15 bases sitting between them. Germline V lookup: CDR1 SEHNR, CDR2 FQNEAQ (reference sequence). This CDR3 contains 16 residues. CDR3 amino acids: CASSPTRQTYNSPLHF. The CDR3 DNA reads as TGTGCCAGCAGCCCGACCCGACAGACGTATAATTCACCCCTCCACTTT.

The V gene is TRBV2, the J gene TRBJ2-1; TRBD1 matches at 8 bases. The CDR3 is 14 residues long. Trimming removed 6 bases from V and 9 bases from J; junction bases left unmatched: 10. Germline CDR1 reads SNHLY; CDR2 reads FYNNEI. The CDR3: CASSGQGVLSEQFF. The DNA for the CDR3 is TGTGCCAGCAGCGGACAGGGCGTCTTGAGTGAGCAGTTCTTC. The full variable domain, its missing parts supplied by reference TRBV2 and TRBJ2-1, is EPEVTQTPSHQVTQMGQEVILRCVPISNHLYFYWYRQILGQKVEFLVSFYNNEISEKSEIFDDQFSVERPDGSNFTLKIRSTKLEDSAMYFCASSGQGVLSEQFFGPGTRLTVL.

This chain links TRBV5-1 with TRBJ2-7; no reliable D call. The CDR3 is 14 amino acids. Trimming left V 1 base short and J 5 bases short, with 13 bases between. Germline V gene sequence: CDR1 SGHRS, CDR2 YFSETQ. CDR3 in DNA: TGCGCCAGCAGCTTGATCTCCCATCGGGACGAGCAGTACTTC. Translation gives CASSLISHRDEQYF.

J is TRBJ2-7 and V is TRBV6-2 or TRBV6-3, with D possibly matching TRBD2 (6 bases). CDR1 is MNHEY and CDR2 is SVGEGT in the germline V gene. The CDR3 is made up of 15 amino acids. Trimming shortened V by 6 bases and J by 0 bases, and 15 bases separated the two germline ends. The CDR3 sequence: CASSLTGLGSYEQYF. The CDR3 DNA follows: TGTGCCAGCAGCCTCACGGGACTCGGCTCCTACGAGCAGTACTTC.

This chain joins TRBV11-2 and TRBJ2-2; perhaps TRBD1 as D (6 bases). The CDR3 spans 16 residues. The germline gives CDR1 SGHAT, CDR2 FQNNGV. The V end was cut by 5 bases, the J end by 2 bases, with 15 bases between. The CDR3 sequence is CASSLDRRQNTGELFF. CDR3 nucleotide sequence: TGTGCCAGCAGCCTTGACAGGCGGCAAAACACCGGGGAGCTGTTTTTT.

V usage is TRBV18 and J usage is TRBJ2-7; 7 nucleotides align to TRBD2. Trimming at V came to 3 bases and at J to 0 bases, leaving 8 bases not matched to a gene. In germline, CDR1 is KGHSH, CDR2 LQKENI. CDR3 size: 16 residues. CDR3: CASSPPGLAVSYEQYF. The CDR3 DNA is TGTGCCAGCTCACCTCCCGGGCTAGCGGTCTCCTACGAGCAGTACTTC. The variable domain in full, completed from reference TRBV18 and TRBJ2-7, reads NAGVMQNPRHLVRRRGQEARLRCSPMKGHSHVYWYRQLPEEGLKFMVYLQKENIIDESGMPKERFSAEFPKEGPSILRIQQVVRGDSAAYFCASSPPGLAVSYEQYFGPGTRLTVT.

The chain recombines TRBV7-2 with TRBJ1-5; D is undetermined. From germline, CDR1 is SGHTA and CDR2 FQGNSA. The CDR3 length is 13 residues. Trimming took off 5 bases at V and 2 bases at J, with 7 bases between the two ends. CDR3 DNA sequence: TGTGCCAGCAGCCCTAACGGCAATCAGCCCCAGCATTTT. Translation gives CASSPNGNQPQHF.

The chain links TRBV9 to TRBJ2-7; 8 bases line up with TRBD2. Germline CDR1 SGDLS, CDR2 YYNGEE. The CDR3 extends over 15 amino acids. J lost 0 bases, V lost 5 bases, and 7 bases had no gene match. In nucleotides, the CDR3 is TGTGCCAGCAGTCATGGGGCGGGAGGCTCCTACGAGCAGTACTTC. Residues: CASSHGAGGSYEQYF.

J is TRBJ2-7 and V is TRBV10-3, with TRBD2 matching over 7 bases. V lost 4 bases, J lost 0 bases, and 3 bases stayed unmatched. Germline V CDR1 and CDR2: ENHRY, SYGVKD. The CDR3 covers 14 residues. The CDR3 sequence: CAISGVAGSYEQYF. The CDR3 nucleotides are TGTGCCATCAGTGGTGTAGCGGGCTCCTACGAGCAGTACTTC.

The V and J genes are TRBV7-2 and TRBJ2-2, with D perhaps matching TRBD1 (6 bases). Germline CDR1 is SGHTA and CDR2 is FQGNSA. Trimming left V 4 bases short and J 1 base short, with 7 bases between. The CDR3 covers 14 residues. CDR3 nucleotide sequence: TGTGCCAGCAGCTCGGGACAGAACACCGGGGAGCTGTTTTTT. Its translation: CASSSGQNTGELFF.

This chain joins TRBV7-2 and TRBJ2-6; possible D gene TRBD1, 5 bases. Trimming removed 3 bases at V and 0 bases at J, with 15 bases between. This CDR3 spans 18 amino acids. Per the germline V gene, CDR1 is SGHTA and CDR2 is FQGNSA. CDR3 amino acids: CASSFGATGPSGANVLTF. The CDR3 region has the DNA TGTGCCAGCAGCTTTGGGGCCACAGGTCCCTCTGGGGCCAACGTCCTGACTTTC.

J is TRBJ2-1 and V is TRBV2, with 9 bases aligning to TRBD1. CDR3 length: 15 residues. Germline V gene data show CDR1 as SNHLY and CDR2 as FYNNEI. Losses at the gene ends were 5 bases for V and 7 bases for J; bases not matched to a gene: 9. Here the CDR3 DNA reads TGTGCCAGCAGTCAACCCGGACAGGGGCATAATGAGCAGTTCTTC. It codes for CASSQPGQGHNEQFF.

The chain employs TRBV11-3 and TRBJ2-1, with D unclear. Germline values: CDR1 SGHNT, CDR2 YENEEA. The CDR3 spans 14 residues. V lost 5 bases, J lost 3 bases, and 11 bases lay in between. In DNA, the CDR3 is TGTGCCAGCAGCCACACTGGGCTCTACAATGAGCAGTTCTTC. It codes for CASSHTGLYNEQFF.

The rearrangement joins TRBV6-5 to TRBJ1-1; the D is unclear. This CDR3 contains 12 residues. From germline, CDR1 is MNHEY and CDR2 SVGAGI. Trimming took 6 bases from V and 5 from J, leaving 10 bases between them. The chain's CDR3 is CASRSWETEAFF. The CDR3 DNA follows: TGTGCCAGCAGGAGTTGGGAGACTGAAGCTTTCTTT.

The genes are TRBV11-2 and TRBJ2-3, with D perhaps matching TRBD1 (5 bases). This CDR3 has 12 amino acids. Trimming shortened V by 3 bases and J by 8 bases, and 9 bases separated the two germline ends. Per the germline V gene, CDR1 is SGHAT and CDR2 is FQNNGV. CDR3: CASSFEGATQYF. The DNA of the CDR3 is TGTGCCAGCAGCTTTGAAGGGGCTACGCAGTATTTT.

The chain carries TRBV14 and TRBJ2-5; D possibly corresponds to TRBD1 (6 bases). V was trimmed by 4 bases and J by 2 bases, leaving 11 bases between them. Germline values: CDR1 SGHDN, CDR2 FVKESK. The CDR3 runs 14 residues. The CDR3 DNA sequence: TGTGCCAGCAGCCGACGACAGGTTCAAGAGACCCAGTACTTC. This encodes CASSRRQVQETQYF. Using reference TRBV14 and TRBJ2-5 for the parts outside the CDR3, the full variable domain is EAGVTQFPSHSVIEKGQTVTLRCDPISGHDNLYWYRRVMGKEIKFLLHFVKESKQDESGMPNNRFLAERTGGTYSTLKVQPAELEDSGVYFCASSRRQVQETQYFGPGTRLLVL.

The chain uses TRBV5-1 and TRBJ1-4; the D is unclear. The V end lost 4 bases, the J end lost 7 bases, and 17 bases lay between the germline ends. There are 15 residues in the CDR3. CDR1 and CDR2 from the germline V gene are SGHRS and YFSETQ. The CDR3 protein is CASSLTEALFEKLFF. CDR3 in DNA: TGCGCCAGCAGCCTGACGGAGGCCCTCTTTGAAAAACTGTTTTTT.

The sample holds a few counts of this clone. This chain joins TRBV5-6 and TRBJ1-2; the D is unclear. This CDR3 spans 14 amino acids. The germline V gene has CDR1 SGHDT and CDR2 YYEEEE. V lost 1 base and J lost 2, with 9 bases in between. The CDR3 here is CASSLQSVNYGYTF. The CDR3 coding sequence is TGTGCCAGCAGCTTGCAGTCAGTCAACTATGGCTACACCTTC. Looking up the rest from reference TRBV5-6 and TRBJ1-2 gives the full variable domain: DAGVTQSPTHLIKTRGQQVTLRCSPKSGHDTVSWYQQALGQGPQFIFQYYEEEERQRGNFPDRFSGHQFPNYSSELNVNALLLGDSALYLCASSLQSVNYGYTFGSGTRLTVV.

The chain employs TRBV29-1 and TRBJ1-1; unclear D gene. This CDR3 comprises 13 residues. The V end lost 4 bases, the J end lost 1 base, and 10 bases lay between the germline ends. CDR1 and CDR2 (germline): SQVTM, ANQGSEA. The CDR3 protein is CSVGLQENTEAFF. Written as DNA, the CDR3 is TGCAGCGTTGGGCTTCAGGAGAACACTGAAGCTTTCTTT.

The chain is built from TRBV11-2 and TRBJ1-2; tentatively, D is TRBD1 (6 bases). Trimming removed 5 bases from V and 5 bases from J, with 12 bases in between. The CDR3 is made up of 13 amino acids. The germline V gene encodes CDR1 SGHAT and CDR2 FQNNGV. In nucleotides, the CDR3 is TGTGCCAGCAGCCAAGACAGGATTTATGGCTACACCTTC. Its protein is CASSQDRIYGYTF.

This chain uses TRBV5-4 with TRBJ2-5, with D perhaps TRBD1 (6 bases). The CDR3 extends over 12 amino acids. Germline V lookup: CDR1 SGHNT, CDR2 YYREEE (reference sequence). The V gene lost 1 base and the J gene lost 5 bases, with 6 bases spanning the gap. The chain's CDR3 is CASSLQGETQYF. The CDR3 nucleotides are TGTGCCAGCAGCTTGCAGGGGGAGACCCAGTACTTC.

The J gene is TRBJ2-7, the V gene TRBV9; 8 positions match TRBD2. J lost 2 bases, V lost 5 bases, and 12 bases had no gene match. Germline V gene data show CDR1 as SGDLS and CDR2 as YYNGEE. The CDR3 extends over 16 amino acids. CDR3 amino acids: CASSLGPAGAPYEQYF. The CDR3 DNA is TGTGCCAGCAGTTTGGGGCCAGCGGGAGCTCCCTACGAGCAGTACTTC.

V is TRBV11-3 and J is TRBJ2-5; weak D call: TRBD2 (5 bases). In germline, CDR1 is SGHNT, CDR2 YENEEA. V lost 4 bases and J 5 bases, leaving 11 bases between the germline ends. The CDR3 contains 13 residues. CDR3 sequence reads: CASSSQGGETQYF. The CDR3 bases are TGTGCCAGCAGCTCCCAAGGCGGGGAGACCCAGTACTTC.

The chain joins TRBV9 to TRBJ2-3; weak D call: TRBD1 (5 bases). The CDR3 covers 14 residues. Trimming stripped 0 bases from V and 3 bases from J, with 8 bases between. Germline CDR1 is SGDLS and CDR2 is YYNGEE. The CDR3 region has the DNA TGTGCCAGCAGCGTAGGGGGCGTTACAGATACGCAGTATTTT. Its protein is CASSVGGVTDTQYF.